Shown below are 25 T cell receptor beta chains from a single sample sequenced in a study of human T cells and chemical hapten exposure. Time point specified: patch test 2, 6 weeks after DPC sensitization. The treatment: therapeutic diphenylcyclopropenone sensitization with weekly scalp DPC. A single record per CDR3 protein comes from TCRdb applying MiXCR to the RACE reads. The table has tens of thousands of distinct CDR3 sequences, about 9.3% seen once; the top ten hold 6.8%. Sequencing used whole blood, obtained in connection with sensitization to the hapten diphenylcyclopropenone (DPC). The receptors come from a woman aged 45-65 years with alopecia areata. Some clones in this sample may be carry-over from other donors' samples.

This clonotype was picked up a small number of times. The chain recombines TRBV20-1 with TRBJ2-3, with D uncertain. The V and J ends lost 3 bases and 3 bases respectively, with 16 bases between them. The CDR3 covers 15 residues. The V gene's germline CDR1 is DFQATT and CDR2 SNEGSKA (reference sequence). CDR3 protein: CSARSARPRTDTQYF. CDR3 DNA sequence: TGCAGTGCTAGGAGTGCCAGGCCACGGACAGATACGCAGTATTTT.

The chain couples TRBV18 to TRBJ1-4; 7 bases align to TRBD1. Germline lookup yields CDR1 KGHSH and CDR2 LQKENI. This CDR3 is 18 amino acids long. With V trimmed by 4 bases and J by 3 bases, 14 bases remained unmatched. The DNA of the CDR3 is TGTGCCAGCTCACTCACACTGCCCTCGACAGGGCCTAATGAAAAACTGTTTTTT. This encodes CASSLTLPSTGPNEKLFF.

In DNA form, the CDR3 reads TGTGCCAGCACCCCTGGAGGGGGCTCGACTGGAAACACCATATATTTT. This encodes CASTPGGGSTGNTIYF. The chain couples TRBV11-2 to TRBJ1-3; TRBD1 matches 7 bases. V dropped 7 bases and J dropped 2; count of bases not matched to a gene: 11. Germline V gives CDR1 SGHAT, CDR2 FQNNGV. This CDR3 comprises 16 residues.

This clonotype was counted at least ten times. V usage is TRBV18 and J usage is TRBJ2-3, with 8 positions matching TRBD1. The CDR3 length is 15 residues. The V segment lost 1 base and the J segment 2 bases; nucleotides outside the gene matches: 2. Germline V CDR1 and CDR2: KGHSH, LQKENI. The CDR3 sequence: CASSPRTGTTDTQYF. CDR3 in DNA: TGTGCCAGCTCACCACGGACAGGGACCACAGATACGCAGTATTTT.

This clonotype was observed at least ten times. V and J are TRBV11-2 and TRBJ1-1; D remains ambiguous. In germline, CDR1 is SGHAT, CDR2 FQNNGV. The CDR3 consists of 13 residues. The V end was cut by 1 base, the J end by 3 bases, with 6 bases between. CDR3 in amino acids: CASSLGRDTEAFF. CDR3 coding DNA: TGTGCCAGCAGCTTAGGACGGGACACTGAAGCTTTCTTT. Full variable domain (remainder filled in from reference TRBV11-2 and TRBJ1-1): EAGVAQSPRYKIIEKRQSVAFWCNPISGHATLYWYQQILGQGPKLLIQFQNNGVVDDSQLPKDRFSAERLKGVDSTLKIQPAKLEDSAVYLCASSLGRDTEAFFGQGTRLTVV.

The sample holds a few counts of this clonotype. V gene TRBV20-1 combines with J gene TRBJ2-2; 8 positions agree with TRBD2. The CDR3 covers 13 residues. Germline loops: CDR1 DFQATT, CDR2 SNEGSKA (reference sequence). J was trimmed by 5 bases and V by 3 bases; bases with no gene match: 2. The CDR3 region is CSASGRDTGELFF. In DNA form, the CDR3 reads TGCAGTGCTAGCGGGAGGGATACCGGGGAGCTGTTTTTT.

This clonotype was recorded many times. The V gene is TRBV10-1, the J gene TRBJ2-3; D gene unclear. Germline V gene sequence: CDR1 WNHNN, CDR2 SYGVQD (reference sequence). V lost 7 bases to trimming and J lost 3 bases, with 8 bases between them. The CDR3 loop spans 12 amino acids. CDR3 bases: TGCGCCAGCAACCACACGACAGATACGCAGTATTTT. Protein sequence: CASNHTTDTQYF.

This clonotype was counted at least ten times. This CDR3 reads CASSWGHTEAFF. The CDR3, as DNA: TGTGCCAGCAGCTGGGGACACACTGAAGCTTTCTTT. This chain uses TRBV11-2 with TRBJ1-1, with D tentatively TRBD1 (5 bases). Trimming pared 4 bases from V and 3 bases from J, leaving 6 bases between. In germline, CDR1 is SGHAT, CDR2 FQNNGV. This CDR3 comprises 12 residues.

This clonotype has only a few counts. The rearrangement joins TRBV28 to TRBJ2-7; the match to TRBD1 covers 7 bases. There are 14 residues in the CDR3. With 4 bases clipped from V and 2 bases from J, the junction kept 5 bases outside the gene matches. CDR1 is MDHEN, CDR2 SYDVKM, per germline. The CDR3 loop reads CASSSTGTAYEQYF. For the CDR3, the DNA is TGTGCCAGCAGTTCAACCGGGACAGCCTACGAGCAGTACTTC.

This chain joins TRBV18 and TRBJ2-5; D might be TRBD2 (5 bases). CDR1 KGHSH and CDR2 LQKENI come from the germline V gene. The CDR3 is 14 amino acids. Trimming left V 0 bases short and J 5 bases short, with 10 bases between. The CDR3 region is CASSPPEGWETQYF. The CDR3 nucleotides are TGTGCCAGCTCACCACCTGAGGGTTGGGAGACCCAGTACTTC. Full variable domain (rest looked up from reference TRBV18 and TRBJ2-5): NAGVMQNPRHLVRRRGQEARLRCSPMKGHSHVYWYRQLPEEGLKFMVYLQKENIIDESGMPKERFSAEFPKEGPSILRIQQVVRGDSAAYFCASSPPEGWETQYFGPGTRLLVL.

In its sample, this clonotype was seen a few times. The rearrangement joins TRBV10-3 to TRBJ1-4; 8 bases agree with TRBD1. The germline V gene encodes CDR1 ENHRY and CDR2 SYGVKD. J gave up 8 bases and V 3 bases, and 11 bases lay outside the gene matches. CDR3 size: 16 residues. The DNA for the CDR3 is TGTGCCATCAGTGACAGGGGGCGCGGGGCCGTCGAAAAACTGTTTTTT. As protein: CAISDRGRGAVEKLFF.

The chain carries TRBV2 and TRBJ1-3, with 8 bases lining up with TRBD1. The J segment lost 1 base and the V segment lost 1 base, leaving 0 bases of the junction unmatched. CDR1 is SNHLY, CDR2 FYNNEI, per germline. The CDR3 totals 15 residues. The CDR3 DNA sequence: TGTGCCAGCAGTGAAGGGACAGGGTCTGGAAACACCATATATTTT. This gives the protein CASSEGTGSGNTIYF.

This clonotype showed up many times. The CDR3, as DNA: TGTGCCAGCAGCCGGTTGATGTACCAAGAGACCCAGTACTTC. Its protein is CASSRLMYQETQYF. The chain recombines TRBV3-1 with TRBJ2-5, with unresolved D. V gave up 4 bases and J gave up 0 bases, with 9 bases separating them. Germline assignment: CDR1 LGHDT and CDR2 YNNKEL (reference sequence). The CDR3 consists of 14 residues.

CDR3 nucleotide sequence: TGCAGCGTTGAAGAATGGGGTACCCACGAGCAGTACTTC. Translation: CSVEEWGTHEQYF. This chain links TRBV29-1 with TRBJ2-7; no definite D call. Trimming removed 0 bases from V and 5 bases from J, with 11 bases in between. Germline V CDR1 and CDR2: SQVTM, ANQGSEA. The CDR3 runs 13 residues.

The chain carries TRBV12-3 or TRBV12-4 and TRBJ2-2; 11 nucleotides match TRBD2. The CDR3 contains 15 residues. With V trimmed by 4 bases and J by 6 bases, 4 bases remained unmatched. Here the CDR3 reads CASSSSGRTSGELFF. DNA for the CDR3: TGTGCCAGCAGTTCTAGCGGGAGGACGTCCGGGGAGCTGTTTTTT.

This clonotype was detected only a few times. This chain's CDR3 is CASSLVGVRNEKLFF. For the CDR3, the DNA is TGCGCCAGCAGCTTGGTGGGTGTCAGAAATGAAAAACTGTTTTTT. The rearrangement joins TRBV5-1 to TRBJ1-4; no definite D call. The CDR3 covers 15 residues. Trimming stripped 0 bases from V and 5 bases from J, with 11 bases between. Germline CDR1 and CDR2: SGHRS and YFSETQ.

This rearrangement joins TRBV6-6 to TRBJ2-7; D gene uncertain. V shed 9 bases and J shed 1 base, with 7 bases lying between them. Germline-derived CDR1 and CDR2 are MNHNY and SVGAGI (reference sequence). The length of the CDR3 is 11 residues. The CDR3 protein is CASRVSYEQYF. DNA of the CDR3: TGTGCCAGTAGGGTATCCTACGAGCAGTACTTC.

This clonotype turned up a few times. The chain uses TRBV7-2 and TRBJ2-1; 14 nucleotides align to TRBD2. This CDR3 has 15 amino acids. Trimming took 8 bases from V and 7 from J; bases not matched to a gene: 7. The germline gives CDR1 SGHTA, CDR2 FQGNSA. CDR3 sequence: CASGGTSGRRNEQFF. CDR3 DNA: TGTGCCAGCGGGGGGACTAGCGGGAGAAGGAATGAGCAGTTCTTC.

The CDR3 sequence is CASSPSSETGSGYTF. The CDR3 coding sequence is TGTGCCAGCTCACCATCGTCTGAGACAGGGTCTGGCTACACCTTC. The V and J genes are TRBV18 and TRBJ1-2, with 7 nucleotides matching TRBD1. Germline CDR1 and CDR2: KGHSH and LQKENI. The CDR3 runs 15 residues. J was trimmed by 7 bases and V by 2 bases; bases with no gene match: 10.

Ten or more counts support this clonotype. The gene calls are TRBV21-1 and TRBJ2-1; the table's TRBD2 call for D was not verified on the DNA. TRBV21-1 is termed a pseudogene. The CDR3 contains 15 residues. In DNA form, the CDR3 reads TGTGCCAGCAGCAAATTCCGGGGCCCCAACAATGAGCAGTTCTTC. Protein: CASSKFRGPNNEQFF.

The chain has TRBV2 and TRBJ2-3; tentatively, D is TRBD1 (6 bases). The CDR3 is 15 residues long. Germline values: CDR1 SNHLY, CDR2 FYNNEI. Trimming removed 2 bases at V and 2 bases at J, with 11 bases between. CDR3 in amino acids: CASSESHRATDTQYF. The CDR3 coding sequence is TGTGCCAGCAGTGAAAGCCACAGGGCCACAGATACGCAGTATTTT.

The chain has TRBV18 and TRBJ1-1; no firm D call. Germline values: CDR1 KGHSH, CDR2 LQKENI. This CDR3 comprises 16 residues. The V end was cut by 1 base, the J end by 0 bases, with 12 bases between. The CDR3 nucleotides are TGTGCCAGCTCACCACAATCAATTTACATGAACACTGAAGCTTTCTTT. It translates to CASSPQSIYMNTEAFF.

This sequence joins TRBV12-3 or TRBV12-4 and TRBJ2-1; no reliable D call. This CDR3 spans 14 amino acids. Trimming stripped 0 bases from V and 7 bases from J, with 10 bases between. CDR3 amino acids: CASSLAGMGNEQFF. In DNA, the CDR3 is TGTGCCAGCAGTTTAGCGGGGATGGGGAATGAGCAGTTCTTC.

The V gene is TRBV5-1, the J gene TRBJ2-1; TRBD2 might be the D (6 bases). Trimming left V 3 bases short and J 5 bases short, with 15 bases between. The CDR3 is 15 residues long. Germline CDR1 reads SGHRS; CDR2 reads YFSETQ. The CDR3 loop reads CASSSGGSLDNEQFF. The CDR3 DNA is TGCGCCAGCAGCTCCGGAGGGTCCCTTGACAATGAGCAGTTCTTC. The variable domain in full, with the rest retrieved from reference TRBV5-1 and TRBJ2-1, is KAGVTQTPRYLIKTRGQQVTLSCSPISGHRSVSWYQQTPGQGLQFLFEYFSETQRNKGNFPGRFSGRQFSNSRSEMNVSTLELGDSALYLCASSSGGSLDNEQFFGPGTRLTVL.

This clonotype was detected ten times or more. At one boundary the junction diverges from the germline segment, which might be a read error. The chain combines TRBV29-1 with TRBJ2-5; D may be TRBD1 (8 bases). The CDR3 loop spans 15 amino acids. Germline V gene sequence: CDR1 SQVTM, CDR2 ANQGSEA. The CDR3 reads CSAEILNRGGKTQYF. The CDR3 DNA reads TGCAGCGCTGAAATCCTAAACAGGGGGGGAAAGACCCAGTACTTC.